This T cell receptor beta chain derives from a study of T-cell reconstitution after alpha-beta-depleted transplantation in children. This clonotype was found a few times. Antigen: not known. This CDR3 comprises 15 residues. V was pared by 3 bases and J by 5 bases, with 10 bases of the junction left unmatched. Study-wide results and limits: Surviving recipient T cells and thymic progenitors accounted for the high day-60 TCRbeta diversity observed in some patients. It was newly produced T cells that mostly accounted for T-cell counts and diversity one year after transplant. It was reported that alpha-beta T cells came from several hundred expanded graft clones (about two months after transplant).

TCRbeta library preparation incorporated unique molecular identifiers. TCRdb reprocessed the PCR reads with MiXCR, giving one entry per CDR3 protein. The sample records about 120,000 distinct CDR3 sequences, roughly 23% being singletons. This sequence joins TRBV12-3 or TRBV12-4 and TRBJ2-7; 7 bases match TRBD2. The sequence was collected from a male patient aged 2-9 years who had a stem cell transplant for chronic granulomatous disease, so the T cells may come from the graft donor. The sample was PBMCs, mostly from graft donor cells, taken 180 days after TCRalphabeta/CD19-depleted stem cell transplant. CDR3 DNA sequence: TGTGCCAGCAGTTTGAGCGGGGAAGGGGCACACGAGCAGTACTTC. It codes for CASSLSGEGAHEQYF.